This T cell receptor (beta chain) was observed in a study of blood T cell repertoires in COVID-19. TCRdb's table, derived via immunoSEQ multiplex PCR, lists solely in-frame clones and lacks some. Of around 140,000 clones in the sample, about 74% were seen once. V gave up 5 bases and J gave up 1 base; unmatched junction bases: 5. The CDR3 has 16 amino acids. Germline V gene data show CDR1 as SGHRS and CDR2 as YFSETQ. The TCR was taken from a man aged 50 to 60 with acute or convalescent COVID-19. The genes are TRBV5-1 and TRBJ2-3; 12 nucleotides match TRBD2. The sample comprised peripheral blood. The CDR3 DNA reads TGCGCCAGCAGTCTAGCGGGGGGGCTCGGCACAGATACGCAGTATTTT. It specifies CASSLAGGLGTDTQYF.